The clone carrying this TCR beta chain was seen ten or more times. No antigen is known for it. This CDR3 spans 16 amino acids. Germline trimming cut 5 bases from V and 0 bases from J; bases unmatched to any gene: 8. Germline CDR1 and CDR2: MDHEN and SYDVKM. This sample is drawn from a study of spatial heterogeneity in lung cancer. Regarding time point: blood at routine non-recurrence follow-up after resection. Tumor, nontumor lung or frozen PBMC supplied whole RNA, sequenced without sorting. Study-level findings and limits: Expanded tumor TCRs that were ubiquitous appeared in blood more at resection than follow-up.

From the 5' RACE reads, TCRdb called clonotypes with MiXCR, one entry per CDR3 protein. The sample yields fewer than 55,000 distinct CDR3 sequences, around 7.7% seen once. This rearrangement joins TRBV28 to TRBJ2-3; 7 positions match TRBD2. Sample: PBMCs, taken at follow-up. This clonotype originated in a female donor with early-stage non-small cell lung cancer. The CDR3 sequence is CASSPLGTTSTDTQYF. The CDR3 coding sequence is TGTGCCAGCAGTCCACTTGGGACTACTAGCACAGATACGCAGTATTTT.